This record looks at one TCR beta chain sequence and its context. Its antigen is as yet unknown. The CDR3 covers 12 residues. V gave up 7 bases and J gave up 0 bases, with 6 bases separating them. These data belong to a study of T cell responses to AZD1222 COVID-19 vaccine. Whole-study context: Pooled in the analysis were second doses at about 4 or about 12 weeks. Notes on the study in general: Of the AZD1222 recipients, only six were seropositive at baseline. The sample set comprised mostly white British donors with more females, and clonal diversity was possibly underestimated. Repertoires in all cases were sampled only once the peak T cell response had passed.

Libraries were prepared by immunoSEQ multiplex PCR; TCRdb keeps only in-frame clonotypes and omits some of them. The sample shows about 94,000 clones, 88% of them seen only once. This TCR derives from an adult in good health. The J gene is TRBJ1-1, the V gene TRBV12-3 or TRBV12-4, with no clear D. Specimen: peripheral blood, collected on day 0 of AZD1222 vaccination. The CDR3 nucleotides read TGTGCCAGCACCCAGCTGAACACTGAAGCTTTCTTT. Encoded protein: CASTQLNTEAFF.